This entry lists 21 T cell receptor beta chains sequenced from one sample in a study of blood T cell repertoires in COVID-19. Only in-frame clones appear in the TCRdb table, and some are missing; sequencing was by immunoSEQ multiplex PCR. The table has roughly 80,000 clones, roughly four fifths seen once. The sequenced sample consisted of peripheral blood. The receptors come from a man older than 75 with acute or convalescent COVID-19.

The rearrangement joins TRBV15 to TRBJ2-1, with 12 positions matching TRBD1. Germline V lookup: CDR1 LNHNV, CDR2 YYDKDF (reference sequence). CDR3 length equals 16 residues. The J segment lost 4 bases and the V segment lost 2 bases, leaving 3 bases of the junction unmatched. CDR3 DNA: TGTGCCACCAGCAGATCGGGACAGGGGGCTTACAATGAGCAGTTCTTC. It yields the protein CATSRSGQGAYNEQFF.

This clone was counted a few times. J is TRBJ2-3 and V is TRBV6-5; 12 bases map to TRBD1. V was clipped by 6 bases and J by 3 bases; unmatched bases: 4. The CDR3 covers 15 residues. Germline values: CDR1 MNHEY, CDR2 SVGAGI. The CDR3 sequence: CASRGTGGNTDTQYF. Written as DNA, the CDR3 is TGTGCCAGCAGAGGGACAGGGGGCAATACAGATACGCAGTATTTT.

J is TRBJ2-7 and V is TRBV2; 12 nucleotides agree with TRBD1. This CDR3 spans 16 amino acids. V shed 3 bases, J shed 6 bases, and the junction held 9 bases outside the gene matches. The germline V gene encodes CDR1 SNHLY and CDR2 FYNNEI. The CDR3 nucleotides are TGTGCCAGCAGTGAGGTAGTTGGGACAGGGGGCTTCGAGCAGTACTTC. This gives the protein CASSEVVGTGGFEQYF.

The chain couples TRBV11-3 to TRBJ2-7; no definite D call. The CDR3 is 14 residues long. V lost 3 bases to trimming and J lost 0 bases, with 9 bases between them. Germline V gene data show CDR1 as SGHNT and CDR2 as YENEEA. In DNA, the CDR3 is TGTGCCAGCAGCTTTAGCCAAAGCTCCTACGAGCAGTACTTC. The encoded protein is CASSFSQSSYEQYF.

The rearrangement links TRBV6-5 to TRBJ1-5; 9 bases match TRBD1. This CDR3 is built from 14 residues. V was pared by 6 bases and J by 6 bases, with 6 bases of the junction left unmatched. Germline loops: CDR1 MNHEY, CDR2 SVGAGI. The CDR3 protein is CASRLYRGLQPQHF. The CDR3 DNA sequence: TGTGCCAGCAGACTATACAGGGGGCTTCAGCCCCAGCATTTT.

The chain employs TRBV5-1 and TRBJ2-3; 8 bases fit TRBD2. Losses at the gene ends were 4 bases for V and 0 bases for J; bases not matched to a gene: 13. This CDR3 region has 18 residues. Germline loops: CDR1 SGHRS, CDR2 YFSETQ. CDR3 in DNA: TGCGCCAGCAGCGCCGGCGGACTAGCCCCGATAAGCACAGATACGCAGTATTTT. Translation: CASSAGGLAPISTDTQYF.

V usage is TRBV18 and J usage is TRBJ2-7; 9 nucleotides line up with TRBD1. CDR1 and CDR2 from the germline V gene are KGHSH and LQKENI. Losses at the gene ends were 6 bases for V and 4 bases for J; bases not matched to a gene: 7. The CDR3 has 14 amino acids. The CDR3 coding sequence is TGTGCCAGCTCGGTGGGACAGGGTCAATACGAGCAGTACTTC. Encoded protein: CASSVGQGQYEQYF.

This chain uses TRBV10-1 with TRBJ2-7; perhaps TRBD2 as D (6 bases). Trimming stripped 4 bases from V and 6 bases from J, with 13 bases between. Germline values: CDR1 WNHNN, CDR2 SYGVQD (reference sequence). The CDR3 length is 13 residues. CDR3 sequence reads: CASSVTAGSEQYF. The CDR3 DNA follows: TGCGCCAGCAGTGTCACGGCGGGATCCGAGCAGTACTTC.

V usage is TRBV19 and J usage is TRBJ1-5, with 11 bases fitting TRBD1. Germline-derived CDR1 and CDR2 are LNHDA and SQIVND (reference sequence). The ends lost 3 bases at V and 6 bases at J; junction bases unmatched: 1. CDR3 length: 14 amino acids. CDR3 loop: CASSIGQGAQPQHF. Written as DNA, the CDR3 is TGTGCCAGTAGTATCGGACAGGGGGCTCAGCCCCAGCATTTT.

The CDR3 region has the DNA TGTGCCAGCTCACCGAGACAGGGCCACCAATCTGGAAACACCATATATTTT. It translates to CASSPRQGHQSGNTIYF. The chain has TRBV18 and TRBJ1-3; 7 bases are shared with TRBD1. The junction had 9 bases not matched to a gene; V was cut back by 3 bases and J by 1 base. Germline V CDR1 and CDR2: KGHSH, LQKENI. CDR3 length: 17 amino acids.

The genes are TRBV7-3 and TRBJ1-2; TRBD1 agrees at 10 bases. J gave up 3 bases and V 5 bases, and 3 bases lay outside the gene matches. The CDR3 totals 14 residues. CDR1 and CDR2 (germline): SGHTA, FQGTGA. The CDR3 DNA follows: TGTGCCAGCAGCCTCGGACAGGGGGACTATGGCTACACCTTC. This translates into CASSLGQGDYGYTF.

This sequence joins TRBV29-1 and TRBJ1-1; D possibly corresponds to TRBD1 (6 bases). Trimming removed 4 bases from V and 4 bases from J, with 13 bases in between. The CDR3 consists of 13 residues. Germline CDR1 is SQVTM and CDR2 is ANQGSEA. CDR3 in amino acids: CSVGAGDGTEAFF. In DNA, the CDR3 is TGCAGCGTTGGTGCAGGGGATGGCACTGAAGCTTTCTTT.

The CDR3 spells CASSLVMTGLSNSPLHF. The CDR3 nucleotides read TGCGCCAGCAGCCTCGTGATGACAGGGCTATCTAATTCACCCCTCCACTTT. The chain links TRBV5-1 to TRBJ1-6, with 7 nucleotides matching TRBD1. CDR3 size: 17 residues. Trimming took 4 bases from V and 6 from J; bases not matched to a gene: 13. Germline V CDR1 and CDR2: SGHRS, YFSETQ.

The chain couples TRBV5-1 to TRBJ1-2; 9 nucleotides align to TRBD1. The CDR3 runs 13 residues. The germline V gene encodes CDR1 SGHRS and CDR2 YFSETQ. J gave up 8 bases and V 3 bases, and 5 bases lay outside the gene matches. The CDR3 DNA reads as TGCGCCAGCAGCTCGGGACAGGGTAGAGGCTACACCTTC. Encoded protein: CASSSGQGRGYTF.

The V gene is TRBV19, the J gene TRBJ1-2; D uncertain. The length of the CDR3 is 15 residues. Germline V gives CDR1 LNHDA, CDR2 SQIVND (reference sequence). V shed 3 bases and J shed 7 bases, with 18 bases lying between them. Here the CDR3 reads CASSIQRAPGSGYTF. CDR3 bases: TGTGCCAGTAGTATTCAAAGGGCTCCGGGGAGTGGCTACACCTTC. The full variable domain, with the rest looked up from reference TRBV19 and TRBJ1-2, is DGGITQSPKYLFRKEGQNVTLSCEQNLNHDAMYWYRQDPGQGLRLIYYSQIVNDFQKGDIAEGYSVSREKKESFPLTVTSAQKNPTAFYLCASSIQRAPGSGYTFGSGTRLTVV.

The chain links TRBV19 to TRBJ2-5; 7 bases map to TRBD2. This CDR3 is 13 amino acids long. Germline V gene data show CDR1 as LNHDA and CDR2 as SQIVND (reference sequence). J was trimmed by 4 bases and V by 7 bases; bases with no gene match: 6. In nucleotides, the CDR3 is TGTGCCAGTAAATCTAGCGGAGTAGAGACCCAGTACTTC. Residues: CASKSSGVETQYF.

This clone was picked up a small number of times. CDR3 bases: TGCGCCAGCAGCTTGGGCCCAGAAAAATCCTACGAGCAGTACTTC. Encoded protein: CASSLGPEKSYEQYF. The V call is TRBV5-1, the J call TRBJ2-7; D unresolved. Germline V lookup: CDR1 SGHRS, CDR2 YFSETQ. V was trimmed by 0 bases and J by 1 base, leaving 11 bases between them. CDR3 length equals 15 residues.

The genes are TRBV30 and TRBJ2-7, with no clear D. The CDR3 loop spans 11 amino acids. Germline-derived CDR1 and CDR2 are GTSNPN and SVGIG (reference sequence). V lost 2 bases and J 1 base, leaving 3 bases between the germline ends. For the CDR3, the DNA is TGTGCCTGGAGTCCTTCCTACGAGCAGTACTTC. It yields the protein CAWSPSYEQYF.

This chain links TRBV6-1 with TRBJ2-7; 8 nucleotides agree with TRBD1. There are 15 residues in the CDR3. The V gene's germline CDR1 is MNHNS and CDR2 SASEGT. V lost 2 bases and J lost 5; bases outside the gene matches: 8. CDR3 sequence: CASSEQRQGTHEQYF. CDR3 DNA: TGTGCCAGCAGTGAACAGAGACAGGGGACCCACGAGCAGTACTTC.

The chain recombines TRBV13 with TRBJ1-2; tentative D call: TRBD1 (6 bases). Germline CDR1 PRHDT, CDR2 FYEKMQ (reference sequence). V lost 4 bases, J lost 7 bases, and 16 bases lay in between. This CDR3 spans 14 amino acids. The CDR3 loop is CASSSGTKAGGYTF. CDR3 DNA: TGTGCCAGCAGCTCCGGGACAAAGGCTGGTGGCTACACCTTC. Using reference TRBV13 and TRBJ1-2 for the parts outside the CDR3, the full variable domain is AAGVIQSPRHLIKEKRETATLKCYPIPRHDTVYWYQQGPGQDPQFLISFYEKMQSDKGSIPDRFSAQQFSDYHSELNMSSLELGDSALYFCASSSGTKAGGYTFGSGTRLTVV.

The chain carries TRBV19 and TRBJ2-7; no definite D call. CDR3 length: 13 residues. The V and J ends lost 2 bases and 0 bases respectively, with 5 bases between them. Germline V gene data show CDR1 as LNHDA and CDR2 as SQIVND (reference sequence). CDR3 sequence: CASSIKPSYEQYF. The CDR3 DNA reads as TGTGCCAGTAGTATAAAGCCCTCCTACGAGCAGTACTTC.